The following is a T cell receptor beta chain sequence with its context. This entry comes from a study of cytomegalovirus exposure and HLA in healthy donors. These donors counted as nominally healthy when sampled, but unrecorded immune exposures were likely. The PCR made use of 60 Vbeta and 13 Jbeta primers. Generated by immunoSEQ multiplex PCR, the TCRdb table keeps only in-frame clones and is missing some. The table records fewer than 200,000 clones, about 79% of them present only once. Trimming at V came to 5 bases and at J to 4 bases, leaving 8 bases not matched to a gene. Germline V gives CDR1 SGHVS, CDR2 FQNEAQ. The length of the CDR3 is 16 residues.

The sample was PBMCs. The chain has TRBV7-8 and TRBJ1-1; TRBD1 aligns across 12 bases. The sequence came from a man aged 35-49 years in good health and CMV-seropositive. The CDR3 coding sequence is TGTGCCAGCAGCAGCGGGACAGGGGGCGCGGGCACTGAAGCTTTCTTT. Its protein product is CASSSGTGGAGTEAFF. The whole variable domain, remainder taken from reference TRBV7-8 and TRBJ1-1, is GAGVSQSPRYKVAKRGQDVALRCDPISGHVSLFWYQQALGQGPEFLTYFQNEAQLDKSGLPSDRFFAERPEGSVSTLKIQRTQQEDSAVYLCASSSGTGGAGTEAFFGQGTRLTVV.